This TCR beta chain was captured in a study of T-cell reconstitution after alpha-beta-depleted transplantation in children. Preparation of the TCRbeta library involved a method that used unique molecular identifiers. Each CDR3 protein gets one entry after TCRdb re-called the PCR reads with MiXCR. In the table there are approximately 640,000 distinct CDR3 sequences, 16% of which are singletons. V lost 5 bases and J lost 1, with 8 bases in between. This CDR3 region has 13 residues. This clonotype was picked up many times. Sequenced material: PBMCs from the stem cell graft donor, taken from the stem cell graft. The chain is built from TRBV12-3 or TRBV12-4 and TRBJ1-1; D not certain. The TCR was taken from a human donor who donated a stem cell graft to a child with acute myeloid leukemia. The CDR3: CASSPPTNTEAFF. The CDR3 DNA sequence: TGTGCCAGCAGTCCCCCGACGAACACTGAAGCTTTCTTT.